One and the same sample provided the 25 T cell receptor beta chains below, sequenced in a study of shared clonotypes between healthy human individuals. Naive-designated CD8 cells lacked CD45RO, were positively enriched for CCR7, and omitted terminally differentiated effector memory CD45RA+ cells. TCRdb keeps only in-frame clones here, not all; method: immunoSEQ multiplex PCR. Of about 1,900,000 clones detected, about 95% appear once; the ten largest clones hold around 1%. Sequenced: naive CD8+ T cells sorted from blood. The receptors derive from a man between 18 and 29 years old in good health.

As concerns this clone: Other DNA sequences of this sample code for an identical CDR3. The chain combines TRBV15 with TRBJ1-5, with 10 bases matching TRBD1. CDR1 LNHNV and CDR2 YYDKDF come from the germline V gene (reference sequence). With V trimmed by 3 bases and J by 6 bases, 5 bases remained unmatched. The CDR3 length is 15 residues. CDR3 amino acids: CATSRDRGSGQPQHF. DNA of the CDR3: TGTGCCACCAGCAGGGACAGGGGGTCCGGTCAGCCCCAGCATTTT.

The chain combines TRBV25-1 with TRBJ2-2; D possibly corresponds to TRBD1 (6 bases). CDR1 MGHDK and CDR2 SYGVNS come from the germline V gene. Trimming stripped 4 bases from V and 8 bases from J, with 14 bases between. This CDR3 has 14 residues. The CDR3 sequence: CASSGEPGEGELFF. The CDR3 bases are TGTGCCAGCAGTGGCGAACCAGGGGAGGGGGAGCTGTTTTTT.

The chain recombines TRBV5-1 with TRBJ1-6, with D perhaps TRBD1 (5 bases). CDR3 length equals 17 residues. V shed 0 bases and J shed 3 bases, with 13 bases lying between them. Germline CDR1 is SGHRS and CDR2 is YFSETQ. The CDR3 nucleotides are TGCGCCAGCAGCTTGGCGGACTCCGGGGGCTATAATTCACCCCTCCACTTT. This codes for CASSLADSGGYNSPLHF.

Remarks on this clone: Other DNA sequences in the same sample also yield this CDR3. The chain has TRBV28 and TRBJ1-2; D unresolved. CDR1 and CDR2 from the germline V gene are MDHEN and SYDVKM. The CDR3 spans 13 residues. Trimming took off 5 bases at V and 4 bases at J, with 11 bases between the two ends. CDR3: CASSDRVSYGYTF. Here the CDR3 DNA reads TGTGCCAGCAGTGACCGGGTCTCCTATGGCTACACCTTC.

The chain links TRBV27 to TRBJ2-6; tentatively, D is TRBD1 or TRBD2 (5 bases each). Germline CDR1 is MNHEY and CDR2 is SMNVEV (reference sequence). The V end lost 7 bases, the J end lost 2 bases, and 12 bases lay between the germline ends. This CDR3 is 15 amino acids long. The CDR3 spells CASTLTGPGANVLTF. CDR3 DNA sequence: TGTGCCAGCACCTTGACGGGGCCTGGGGCCAACGTCCTGACTTTC.

This chain connects TRBV7-8 to TRBJ2-2, with 7 positions matching TRBD1. The CDR3 spans 14 residues. Germline lookup yields CDR1 SGHVS and CDR2 FQNEAQ. The ends lost 5 bases at V and 5 bases at J; junction bases unmatched: 5. The CDR3 here is CASSPYRGTGELFF. The CDR3 DNA reads TGTGCCAGCAGCCCCTACAGGGGAACCGGGGAGCTGTTTTTT.

The chain is built from TRBV5-8 and TRBJ1-1; D gene ambiguous. This CDR3 spans 17 amino acids. Looked up from germline, CDR1 is SGHTS and CDR2 is YDEGEE. The V gene lost 0 bases and the J gene lost 8 bases, with 23 bases spanning the gap. Here the CDR3 reads CASSLDMAYEGRFEAFF. In DNA, the CDR3 is TGTGCCAGCAGCTTGGACATGGCCTACGAGGGTCGCTTCGAAGCTTTCTTT.

A word on this clone: In the same sample, other DNA sequences code for this CDR3. The CDR3 spells CASSGTDSYEQYF. Written as DNA, the CDR3 is TGTGCCAGCAGTGGGACGGACTCCTACGAGCAGTACTTC. The rearrangement uses TRBV2 and TRBJ2-7; D uncertain. V was cut by 4 bases and J by 0 bases, with 7 bases left in between. This CDR3 spans 13 amino acids. Germline CDR1 reads SNHLY; CDR2 reads FYNNEI.

This chain uses TRBV28 with TRBJ1-6; TRBD1 might be the D (6 bases). This CDR3 comprises 18 residues. Trimming shortened V by 8 bases and J by 2 bases, and 22 bases separated the two germline ends. Germline V gene sequence: CDR1 MDHEN, CDR2 SYDVKM. The CDR3 sequence: CASGLSLGGGAYNSPLHF. DNA of the CDR3: TGTGCCAGCGGGTTGAGTTTAGGAGGGGGTGCCTATAATTCACCCCTCCACTTT.

The gene calls are TRBV10-2 and TRBJ2-7; no definite D call. The V end lost 6 bases, the J end lost 5 bases, and 5 bases lay between the germline ends. The CDR3 runs 10 residues. Germline lookup yields CDR1 WSHSY and CDR2 SAAADI. The CDR3 sequence: CASRNHEQYF. CDR3 in DNA: TGCGCCAGCAGAAACCACGAGCAGTACTTC.

The rearrangement joins TRBV19 to TRBJ1-1; no definite D call. V lost 3 bases, J lost 6 bases, and 11 bases lay in between. Germline CDR1 reads LNHDA; CDR2 reads SQIVND (reference sequence). The CDR3 has 13 amino acids. The CDR3 spells CASSIPSGPEAFF. CDR3 DNA: TGTGCCAGTAGTATTCCGAGCGGTCCTGAAGCTTTCTTT. The complete variable domain, with remaining parts taken from reference TRBV19 and TRBJ1-1, reads DGGITQSPKYLFRKEGQNVTLSCEQNLNHDAMYWYRQDPGQGLRLIYYSQIVNDFQKGDIAEGYSVSREKKESFPLTVTSAQKNPTAFYLCASSIPSGPEAFFGQGTRLTVV.

The rearrangement links TRBV10-2 to TRBJ2-3; possible D gene TRBD2, 6 bases. V gave up 0 bases and J gave up 2 bases, with 12 bases separating them. The CDR3 loop spans 16 amino acids. Germline CDR1 is WSHSY and CDR2 is SAAADI. CDR3 DNA: TGCGCCAGCAGTGAGTCGAGGATAGCGGTCACAGATACGCAGTATTTT. It specifies CASSESRIAVTDTQYF.

The genes are TRBV6-5 and TRBJ1-6, with D unclear. This CDR3 region has 13 residues. CDR1 and CDR2 (germline): MNHEY, SVGAGI. The V end lost 0 bases, the J end lost 5 bases, and 2 bases lay between the germline ends. CDR3 protein: CASSYSDNSPLHF. The CDR3 nucleotides read TGTGCCAGCAGTTACTCGGATAATTCACCCCTCCACTTT.

The genes are TRBV27 and TRBJ2-7; no clear D. Between the trimmed V and J ends, which lost 6 bases and 2 bases, there was a span of 14 bases. This CDR3 contains 14 residues. The germline V gene encodes CDR1 MNHEY and CDR2 SMNVEV (reference sequence). CDR3 in amino acids: CASSPFGRAYEQYF. The CDR3 DNA sequence: TGTGCCAGCAGCCCATTTGGACGGGCCTACGAGCAGTACTTC.

This chain joins TRBV7-2 and TRBJ2-7; the match to TRBD2 covers 9 bases. The V and J ends lost 2 bases and 7 bases, in that order; junction bases with no gene match: 12. Per the germline V gene, CDR1 is SGHTA and CDR2 is FQGNSA. This CDR3 comprises 16 residues. The CDR3 here is CASSLSRGLAGVEQYF. In DNA, the CDR3 is TGTGCCAGCAGCTTATCTAGGGGGTTAGCGGGAGTAGAGCAGTACTTC.

CDR3: CAISALAPSTDTQYF. The CDR3 DNA sequence: TGTGCCATCAGTGCTTTAGCGCCGAGCACAGATACGCAGTATTTT. The chain is built from TRBV10-3 and TRBJ2-3, with D possibly TRBD2 on 5 matching bases. V was clipped by 4 bases and J by 0 bases, with 11 bases between them. Germline V lookup: CDR1 ENHRY, CDR2 SYGVKD. The CDR3 runs to 15 residues.

The chain recombines TRBV10-2 with TRBJ2-1; TRBD1 might be the D (6 bases). V was shortened by 6 bases and J by 9 bases, with 18 bases between the two germline ends. The CDR3 contains 14 residues. Looked up from germline, CDR1 is WSHSY and CDR2 is SAAADI. The CDR3 region is CASRDRDTFLEQFF. The CDR3 DNA follows: TGCGCCAGCAGAGATAGGGACACCTTTCTTGAGCAGTTCTTC.

The gene calls are TRBV27 and TRBJ1-5, with D uncertain. The V gene lost 2 bases and the J gene lost 3 bases, with 5 bases spanning the gap. Germline V CDR1 and CDR2: MNHEY, SMNVEV (reference sequence). CDR3 length equals 13 residues. CDR3 bases: TGTGCCAGCAGTTTAACCCCCAATCAGCCCCAGCATTTT. Protein: CASSLTPNQPQHF.

The chain is built from TRBV10-1 and TRBJ2-7, with D unclear. Per the germline V gene, CDR1 is WNHNN and CDR2 is SYGVQD (reference sequence). Between the trimmed V and J ends, which lost 4 bases and 0 bases, there was a span of 25 bases. The length of the CDR3 is 19 residues. The CDR3 loop is CASSAPPRLTRLRSYEQYF. The CDR3 bases are TGCGCCAGCAGTGCCCCCCCTAGGCTGACGCGGCTACGCTCCTACGAGCAGTACTTC.

CDR3 nucleotide sequence: TGTGCCAGCAGCCCAAATACCGGGACAGGGGACTATGGCTACACCTTC. This codes for CASSPNTGTGDYGYTF. The rearrangement uses TRBV7-6 and TRBJ1-2; 10 bases agree with TRBD1. CDR1 is SGHVS and CDR2 is FNYEAQ in the germline V gene. V was pared by 5 bases and J by 3 bases, with 9 bases of the junction left unmatched. This CDR3 has 16 amino acids.

CDR3 in amino acids: CASSLVPAGALLTDTQYF. In DNA, the CDR3 is TGTGCCAGCAGCTTAGTTCCAGCGGGAGCTCTGTTGACAGATACGCAGTATTTT. The V gene is TRBV7-6, the J gene TRBJ2-3, with 8 bases matching TRBD2. CDR1 is SGHVS and CDR2 is FNYEAQ in the germline V gene. The V and J ends lost 1 base and 3 bases, in that order; junction bases with no gene match: 12. This CDR3 is 18 amino acids long.

This chain joins TRBV5-6 and TRBJ2-7; D is unclear. Looked up from germline, CDR1 is SGHDT and CDR2 is YYEEEE. CDR3 length: 14 residues. V was clipped by 3 bases and J by 3 bases, with 13 bases between them. CDR3 region: CASSSRLVHYEQYF. The CDR3 DNA is TGTGCCAGCAGCTCACGACTTGTTCACTACGAGCAGTACTTC. The variable domain in full, with the rest retrieved from reference TRBV5-6 and TRBJ2-7, is DAGVTQSPTHLIKTRGQQVTLRCSPKSGHDTVSWYQQALGQGPQFIFQYYEEEERQRGNFPDRFSGHQFPNYSSELNVNALLLGDSALYLCASSSRLVHYEQYFGPGTRLTVT.

The chain carries TRBV30 and TRBJ2-5, with TRBD2 as a possible D gene (6 bases). CDR3 length: 14 residues. Germline CDR1 GTSNPN, CDR2 SVGIG (reference sequence). V was trimmed by 2 bases and J by 1 base, leaving 11 bases between them. The CDR3 here is CAWSRVSGQETQYF. For the CDR3, the DNA is TGTGCCTGGAGTCGGGTTAGCGGCCAAGAGACCCAGTACTTC.

The gene calls are TRBV5-6 and TRBJ2-7; maybe TRBD1 (5 bases). The germline V gene encodes CDR1 SGHDT and CDR2 YYEEEE. V was shortened by 1 base and J by 3 bases, with 14 bases between the two germline ends. CDR3 length: 15 amino acids. DNA for the CDR3: TGTGCCAGCAGCTTGATGACAGACATAGTCTACGAGCAGTACTTC. As protein: CASSLMTDIVYEQYF.

The rearrangement links TRBV6-6 to TRBJ2-1; the D gene could be TRBD1 or TRBD2 (5 bases each). There are 15 residues in the CDR3. V dropped 2 bases and J dropped 4 bases, with 12 bases sitting between them. Per germline, CDR1 MNHNY and CDR2 SVGAGI (reference sequence). CDR3 residues: CASSYASRGYNEQFF. CDR3 DNA: TGTGCCAGCAGTTACGCGTCGAGGGGTTACAATGAGCAGTTCTTC.